This TCR beta chain was profiled in a study of CD8+CD57+ T cells in acquired aplastic anemia. Template material for TCR beta VDJ and CDR3 profiling consisted of genomic DNA. TCRdb called the reads again in MiXCR, with one record for every CDR3 protein. This sample has some 180,000 distinct CDR3 sequences, with roughly 65% found just once. Trimming left V 0 bases short and J 4 bases short, with 7 bases between. Looked up from germline, CDR1 is SGHVS and CDR2 is FNYEAQ. CDR3 length equals 14 residues. Flow cytometry had shown expanded CD8+CD57+ cells in the patients chosen for sequencing. Sequencing used sorted CD4+, CD8+, or CD8+CD57+ T cells (not recorded which) from PBMCs. The V gene is TRBV7-6, the J gene TRBJ1-5, with D unclear. This clonotype was obtained from a human donor with aplastic anemia. CDR3 nucleotides: TGTGCCAGCAGCTTAGCCTTTGGGAATCAGCCCCAGCATTTT. It is translated as CASSLAFGNQPQHF.